These 3 T cell receptor beta chains originate from one sample sequenced in a study of blood T cell repertoires in COVID-19 (dated by TCRdb to 2019 to 2021). Libraries were built with the immunoSEQ multiplex PCR assay. What TCRdb holds here is the immuneACCESS table cut down to in-frame rearrangements. Part of the clones is not present; checked against another copy, under half of the missing clones reflect an unresolved V gene, and the others are unexplained. The sample includes roughly 360,000 clones, with more than 70% observed a single time. In total, the top ten clones hold 1% to 1.5% of the sample. The specimen was PBMCs or T cells enriched from blood (not recorded which). The receptor source for this set is a man aged 25-40 years who had recovered from COVID-19.

CDR3 DNA: TGTGCCAGCAGCCAAGAACAGGGGGTCGGAAGAAACACTGAAGCTTTCTTT. This translates into CASSQEQGVGRNTEAFF. The V call is TRBV14, the J call TRBJ1-1, with TRBD1 matching over 8 bases. Trimming took 0 bases from V and 2 from J; bases not matched to a gene: 8. The germline V gene has CDR1 SGHDN and CDR2 FVKESK. CDR3 length: 17 amino acids.

V and J are TRBV18 and TRBJ1-2; perhaps TRBD1 as D (5 bases). This CDR3 is 16 amino acids long. V lost 2 bases and J lost 4, with 17 bases in between. Germline V gene sequence: CDR1 KGHSH, CDR2 LQKENI. CDR3 loop: CASSPSTGLQGYGYTF. The CDR3 nucleotides read TGTGCCAGCTCACCATCTACGGGCCTCCAGGGCTATGGCTACACCTTC. The variable domain in full, with the rest retrieved from reference TRBV18 and TRBJ1-2, is NAGVMQNPRHLVRRRGQEARLRCSPMKGHSHVYWYRQLPEEGLKFMVYLQKENIIDESGMPKERFSAEFPKEGPSILRIQQVVRGDSAAYFCASSPSTGLQGYGYTFGSGTRLTVV.

The V and J genes are TRBV5-1 and TRBJ1-1; 7 bases map to TRBD1. The CDR3 runs to 15 residues. V dropped 0 bases and J dropped 2; count of bases not matched to a gene: 4. Germline V CDR1 and CDR2: SGHRS, YFSETQ. CDR3 DNA: TGCGCCAGCAGCTTGGCGGCAGGGGGAAACACTGAAGCTTTCTTT. It codes for CASSLAAGGNTEAFF.